This TCR beta chain was observed in a study of blood T cell repertoires in COVID-19. Profiled with immunoSEQ multiplex PCR; TCRdb holds only in-frame clones, not every one. The top ten hold less than 20% of the sample, which has 150,000 to 200,000 clones, 65% to 80% seen once. The CDR3 spans 14 residues. The germline gives CDR1 SGHNT, CDR2 YENEEA. V lost 5 bases to trimming and J lost 7 bases; unmatched junction nucleotides: 5. This TCR was recovered from a woman in her fifties or sixties with acute COVID-19. The chain joins TRBV11-3 to TRBJ2-1; 10 bases fit TRBD2. Sequenced sample: PBMCs or T cells enriched from blood (not recorded which). The CDR3 DNA reads TGTGCCAGCAGCCGGAGCGGGGGGGCGAATGAGCAGTTCTTC. Translating it yields CASSRSGGANEQFF.